The source of this TCR beta chain is a study of identical twins. General observations from the study: Researchers reported excess low generation probability among twin-shared out-of-frame alpha sequences. The abundant beta clonotypes from cord blood had fewer insertions, and memory repertoires had none of this. The authors noted that invariant MAIT and iNKT cells could partly confound zero-insertion analyses.

After template switching added a universal primer site, the resulting cDNA carried unique molecular identifiers. TCRdb re-called the 5' RACE reads through MiXCR, storing one row per CDR3 protein. The sample yields about 340,000 distinct CDR3 sequences, approximately 8.8% seen once. This clonotype was counted only a few times. Its antigen is currently unknown. The CDR3 is 13 residues long. V gave up 7 bases and J gave up 6 bases, with 12 bases separating them. In germline, CDR1 is ENHRY, CDR2 SYGVKD. The sample consisted of naive T cells sorted from blood. This sequence was found in a woman aged 45-65 years in good health. V usage is TRBV10-3 and J usage is TRBJ2-2; D might be TRBD2 (6 bases). CDR3 sequence (DNA): TGTGCCATCATCCAGACTAGTTCCGGGGAGCTGTTTTTT. It specifies CAIIQTSSGELFF.